A selection of T cell receptor beta chains follows, all from one sample in a study of regulatory T cells in long-lasting Graves disease. MiXCR, applied by TCRdb to the multiplex PCR reads, yields one record per CDR3 protein. The table records 400,000 to 450,000 distinct CDR3 sequences, 23% of them present only once. The sample consisted of peripheral blood mononuclear cells (PBMCs), taken when the disease was refractory, from a patient treated with antithyroid drugs. Receptors originate from a female donor with Graves disease. The CDR3 runs from the conserved cysteine through the conserved F or W. D genes are given only for firm matches. The size of a clone is reported for some rows only, either as once, few or many, or as a class for expanded clones.

abundance: many
j_gene: TRBJ1-4
v_gene: TRBV6-6
d_gene: NA
CDR3aa: CASSYSLFEKLFF
CDR3nt: TGTGCCAGCAGTTACTCGCTATTTGAAAAACTGTTTTTT

abundance: many
j_gene: TRBJ2-7
v_gene: TRBV28
d_gene: NA
CDR3aa: CASSYNYEQYF
CDR3nt: TGTGCCAGCAGTTACAACTACGAGCAGTACTTC

abundance: NA
j_gene: TRBJ1-5
v_gene: TRBV24-1
d_gene: NA
CDR3aa: CATSDLERGGQGLNQPQHF
CDR3nt: TGTGCCACCAGTGATTTGGAGAGGGGAGGTCAGGGGCTAAATCAGCCCCAGCATTTT

abundance: many
j_gene: TRBJ2-7
v_gene: TRBV14
d_gene: TRBD2
CDR3aa: CASSQGLAGPYEQYF
CDR3nt: TGTGCCAGCAGCCAAGGACTAGCGGGCCCCTACGAGCAGTACTTC

abundance: NA
j_gene: TRBJ2-2
v_gene: TRBV13
d_gene: NA
CDR3aa: CASSFGGGHTGELFF
CDR3nt: TGTGCCAGCAGCTTCGGTGGGGGCCATACCGGGGAGCTGTTTTTT

abundance: NA
j_gene: TRBJ2-7
v_gene: TRBV10-3
d_gene: NA
CDR3aa: CAIRLDLARSYEQYF
CDR3nt: TGTGCCATCAGACTAGACCTAGCGCGCTCCTACGAGCAGTACTTC

abundance: few
j_gene: TRBJ2-5
v_gene: TRBV20-1
d_gene: TRBD1
CDR3aa: CSARQGQTQYF
CDR3nt: TGCAGTGCAAGACAGGGGCAGACCCAGTACTTC

abundance: NA
j_gene: TRBJ2-3
v_gene: TRBV5-1
d_gene: NA
CDR3aa: CASSPNYSTDTQYF
CDR3nt: TGCGCCAGCAGTCCTAATTACAGCACAGATACGCAGTATTTT

abundance: many
j_gene: TRBJ1-2
v_gene: TRBV2
d_gene: NA
CDR3aa: CASSPDAGPNNGYTF
CDR3nt: TGTGCCAGCAGTCCCGATGCCGGGCCGAACAATGGCTACACCTTC

abundance: NA
j_gene: TRBJ2-4
v_gene: TRBV7-6
d_gene: NA
CDR3aa: CASSSDPLDIQYF
CDR3nt: TGTGCCAGCAGCTCGGACCCCCTTGACATTCAGTACTTC

abundance: many
j_gene: TRBJ2-7
v_gene: TRBV20-1
d_gene: NA
CDR3aa: CSARSYTRTESYEQYF
CDR3nt: TGCAGTGCTAGATCATATACAAGGACGGAATCCTACGAGCAGTACTTC

abundance: few
j_gene: TRBJ2-5
v_gene: TRBV4-1
d_gene: TRBD2
CDR3aa: CASKKEVAGEETQYF
CDR3nt: TGCGCCAGTAAGAAGGAAGTGGCGGGAGAAGAGACCCAGTACTTC

abundance: NA
j_gene: TRBJ1-2
v_gene: TRBV10-3
d_gene: NA
CDR3aa: CAISRNGYGYTF
CDR3nt: TGTGCCATCAGTAGGAATGGCTATGGCTACACCTTC

abundance: NA
j_gene: TRBJ2-7
v_gene: TRBV2
d_gene: NA
CDR3aa: CASTGGPSSYEQYF
CDR3nt: TGTGCCAGCACCGGGGGACCTAGCTCCTACGAGCAGTACTTC

abundance: few
j_gene: TRBJ2-7
v_gene: TRBV19
d_gene: TRBD1
CDR3aa: CASSMPGQGVEQYF
CDR3nt: TGTGCCAGTAGTATGCCGGGACAGGGGGTCGAGCAGTACTTC

abundance: few
j_gene: TRBJ2-7
v_gene: TRBV7-9
d_gene: NA
CDR3aa: CASSSERGLLGSYEQYF
CDR3nt: TGTGCCAGCAGCTCCGAAAGGGGACTCCTAGGCTCCTACGAGCAGTACTTC

abundance: many
j_gene: TRBJ1-4
v_gene: TRBV30
d_gene: NA
CDR3aa: CAWSVPAGRGNEKLFF
CDR3nt: TGTGCCTGGAGTGTACCAGCCGGCCGCGGTAATGAAAAACTGTTTTTT

abundance: NA
j_gene: TRBJ2-3
v_gene: TRBV3-1
d_gene: NA
CDR3aa: CASSQSAMADTQYF
CDR3nt: TGTGCCAGCAGCCAATCCGCCATGGCAGATACGCAGTATTTT

abundance: many
j_gene: TRBJ1-1
v_gene: TRBV28
d_gene: NA
CDR3aa: CASSFLTEAFF
CDR3nt: TGTGCCAGCAGTTTCCTCACTGAAGCTTTCTTT

abundance: few
j_gene: TRBJ2-2
v_gene: TRBV30
d_gene: NA
CDR3aa: CAWSFDPGAGELFF
CDR3nt: TGTGCCTGGAGTTTTGACCCCGGGGCCGGGGAGCTGTTTTTT

abundance: few
j_gene: TRBJ2-4
v_gene: TRBV28
d_gene: NA
CDR3aa: CASSLQSGAKNIQYF
CDR3nt: TGTGCCAGCAGTCTACAATCCGGGGCCAAAAACATTCAGTACTTC

abundance: NA
j_gene: TRBJ2-7
v_gene: TRBV25-1
d_gene: TRBD2
CDR3aa: CASSSFSGSLSYEQYF
CDR3nt: TGTGCCAGCAGCAGCTTTAGCGGGAGCCTCTCCTACGAGCAGTACTTC

abundance: many
j_gene: TRBJ1-1
v_gene: TRBV2
d_gene: TRBD1
CDR3aa: CASERTGLNTEAFF
CDR3nt: TGTGCCAGCGAAAGGACAGGATTGAACACTGAAGCTTTCTTT

abundance: few
j_gene: TRBJ2-1
v_gene: TRBV6-1
d_gene: NA
CDR3aa: CASARANEQFF
CDR3nt: TGTGCCAGCGCCCGAGCTAATGAGCAGTTCTTC

abundance: few
j_gene: TRBJ2-7
v_gene: TRBV14
d_gene: NA
CDR3aa: CASSQGPSDYEQYF
CDR3nt: TGTGCCAGCAGCCAAGGACCGTCAGACTACGAGCAGTACTTC

abundance: many
j_gene: TRBJ1-5
v_gene: TRBV2
d_gene: NA
CDR3aa: CASSAGAGPQHF
CDR3nt: TGTGCCAGCAGTGCCGGTGCCGGGCCCCAGCATTTT

abundance: NA
j_gene: TRBJ2-2
v_gene: TRBV19
d_gene: NA
CDR3aa: CASSILRVTGELFF
CDR3nt: TGTGCCAGTAGTATTCTTCGTGTGACCGGGGAGCTGTTTTTT

abundance: NA
j_gene: TRBJ2-7
v_gene: TRBV29-1
d_gene: NA
CDR3aa: CSVAYVGSYEQYF
CDR3nt: TGCAGCGTTGCGTACGTGGGGTCCTACGAGCAGTACTTC